This TCR beta chain is drawn from a study of shared clonotypes between healthy human individuals (dated by TCRdb to about 2020). With regard to the full study: The cohort included a few men and a couple of women between 18 and 49 years of age. For each donor, three plates each were used for CD4 naive and CD4 memory, two plates were used for CD8 naive, and one plate was used for CD8 memory. Blood TCR repertoires of about 5 healthy adults were deeply sequenced to estimate repertoire size and the extent of clonotype sharing between individuals. Libraries were prepared and TCR repertoires were sequenced by different laboratories using diverse techniques, in order to increase sequencing depth and limit assay-specific biases. Each donor's leukapheresis produced roughly between about 0.9 and 9.5 billion PBMCs. Study-level results and caveats: Sampling was limited to blood, and TCR repertoires in tissue likely differ from TCR repertoires in blood. Incomplete sequencing was indicated by rarefaction of sorted-subset datasets, despite the large sequencing depth. Compared with non-shared clonotypes, the clonotypes found in all four sorted-subset donors had higher generation probabilities. Because the study included only a small number of donors, the genetic and exposure-history diversity represented was limited. When a few donors were compared, the shared fraction of clonotypes was 5% to 6.5% for naive CD4, less than 4% for naive CD8, 2% to 2.5% for memory CD4, and 0.4% for memory CD8. Estimated clonotype richness was generally larger for naive than for memory subsets. Pairwise subsampling indicated that sequencing depth was expected to affect the degree of clonotype sharing among donors.

Using the deep immunoSEQ assay, multiplex PCR amplified TCR CDR3 regions from genomic DNA. Extracted genomic DNA from each cell subset was spread evenly across all wells of several immunoSEQ 96-well plates, with each plate serving as a replicate. For sorted subsets, about 220 ng of genomic DNA, equivalent to 25,000 to 35,000 T cell genomes, went into each replicate PCR. Purified libraries were measured with a Qubit 3.0 fluorometer, size-checked on a Bioanalyzer 2100, and measured again with the KAPA Library Quantification kit. Each immunoSEQ 96-well plate was sequenced on its own single-read 150-cycle Illumina NextSeq 550 flow cell. The authors' analysis ran thus. Because only junctional sequences without quality scores were contained in the immunoSEQ output, filtering matching that applied to full-length reads could not be performed. Sequences were annotated with PyIR, a Python wrapper for IgBLAST v1.9, and V/J genes and CDR3 were assigned using IMGT germline references. Reads were removed for weak V/J assignments (E-value above 1e-6), missing CDR3, stop codons, out-of-frame junctions, or ambiguous translated residues. V3J clonotypes were defined as sequences sharing the same inferred V gene, J gene, and CDR3 amino acid sequence. Percentage overlap between repertoires was calculated by dividing the number of shared unique clonotypes by the size of the smaller repertoire. Repertoire richness was assessed with RTK rarefaction, the Chao1 estimator, and Recon v2.1 estimates of unobserved clonotypes. OLGA was used to compute generation probabilities for all TCRbeta clonotypes that the gDNA method yielded from four donors. TCRdb holds this immuneACCESS table with in-frame rearrangements only. Some clones are missing; in checked studies, unresolved V genes explain under half, and the rest has no known cause. V and J calls and clone size are as listed in that table; D and trimming were resolved from the DNA. Recorded for this sample are almost 750,000 clones; 72% of them occurred a single time. The leading ten clones occupy over 1.5% of the sample.

The donors were healthy, HIV-negative adults who had no recently reported acute infections or vaccinations. Every donor was a Caucasian adult residing in Nashville, Tennessee, USA. CD4+ T cells were enriched by magnetic negative selection, after which naive cells were positively selected on CD45RA and the negative fraction was taken as the memory subset. After blood collection by leukapheresis, PBMCs were isolated using Ficoll-Histopaque density gradient centrifugation and then cryopreserved in the vapor phase of liquid nitrogen. Analytical flow cytometry was used to check the purity and quantity of each magnetically sorted T cell population. From each sorted fraction, genomic DNA was isolated and quantified by UV absorbance on a Nanodrop 2000c. The table lists this clone with a few counts. Its antigen is still unknown. No base quality values were provided; no much bigger clone lies one nucleotide off.

V and J lose 7 bases and 7 bases, and a span of 14 bases separates them. CDR1 and CDR2 (MDHEN, SYDVKM) derive from the germline V gene. Its CDR3 holds 13 amino acids, cysteine through phenylalanine. The entry retains the CDR3 DNA only, 39 bases that are in frame from base 1. The chain is encoded by TRBV28 joined to TRBJ2-1, and TRBD2 may be the D gene, going by 5 matching bases. Sequencing was done on a sample of memory CD4+ T cells sorted from blood. Sample cell subset or site, as interpreted from the label and publication: CD45RA-negative fraction. This clonotype was obtained from a woman in her 30s in good health. The CDR3 has the sequence CASTTMRENEQFF. The nucleotides are TGTGCCAGCACCACAATGAGGGAGAATGAGCAGTTCTTC. Reference TRBV28 and TRBJ2-1 proteins supply the regions before and after the CDR3; the full variable domain is: DVKVTQSSRYLVKRTGEKVFLECVQDMDHENMFWYRQDPGLGLRLIYFSYDVKMKEKGDIPEGYSVSREKKERFSLILESASTNQTSMYLCASTTMRENEQFFGPGTRLTVL.